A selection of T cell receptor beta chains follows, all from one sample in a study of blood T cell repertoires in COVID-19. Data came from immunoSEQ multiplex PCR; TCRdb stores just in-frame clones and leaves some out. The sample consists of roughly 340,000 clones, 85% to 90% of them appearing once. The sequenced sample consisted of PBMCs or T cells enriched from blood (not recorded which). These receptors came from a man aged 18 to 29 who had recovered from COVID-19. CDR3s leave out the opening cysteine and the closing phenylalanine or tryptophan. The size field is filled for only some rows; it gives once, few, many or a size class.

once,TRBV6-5,ASMGTDGRTQY
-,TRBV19,ASSRGQGWTEAF
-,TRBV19,ATTGLRNYGYT
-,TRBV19,ASSKGLVGEQF
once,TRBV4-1,ASSQGDRTYEQY
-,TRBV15,ATRGDWGEKLF
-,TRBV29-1,SVVSFTAGATDTQY
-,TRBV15,ATSRQGNTEAF
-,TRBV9,ASSLTAPSYNEQF
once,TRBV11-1,ASSLDGAGGTDTQY
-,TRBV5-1,ASSLLLGQGNTEAF
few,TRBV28,ASGAGPYEQY
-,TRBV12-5,ASAAGTDYGYT
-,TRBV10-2,ASRTGSSNQPQH
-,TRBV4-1,ASSPHLSTGQLSGANVLT
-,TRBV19,ASGVAGSYEQY
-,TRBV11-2,ASSLILAGELF
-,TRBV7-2,ASSLEARLNEQY
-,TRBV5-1,ASSLAGGYGYT
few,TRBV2,ASMMTVLGYT
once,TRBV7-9,ASTLGRTYGYT
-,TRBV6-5,AVSTGRNEQF
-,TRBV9,ASSANPDRGIRGGYT
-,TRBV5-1,ASSSGVQETQY
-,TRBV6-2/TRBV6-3,ASSWGFGTSGTSSYEQY
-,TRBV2,ASRKRDSYNSPLH
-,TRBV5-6,ASSLKGLITYEQY
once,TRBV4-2,ASSQETFEVYNEQF
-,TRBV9,ASSPGLAAYNEQF
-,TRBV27,ASSLLREGGYT
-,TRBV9,ASSATSGGYTDTQY
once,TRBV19,ASSVGQARTTNEKLF
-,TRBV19,ASSNRVELYEQY
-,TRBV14,ASSQVSLGQSALEKLF
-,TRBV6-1,ASSERDRITDTQY
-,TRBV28,ASHGQGVSYEQY
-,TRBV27,ASSPGMWQPQH
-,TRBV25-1,ASSEGQHFNGYT
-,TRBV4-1,ASSQSAGGEKLF
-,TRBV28,ASTDRAAGQS
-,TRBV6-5,ASSSVDRGVNQPQH
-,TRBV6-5,ASSYALNTEAF
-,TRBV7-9,ASSQRGGSGNTIY